This T cell receptor beta chain stems from a study of blood T cell repertoires in COVID-19. The CDR3 length is 15 residues. CDR1 is LNHDA and CDR2 is SQIVND in the germline V gene (reference sequence). Trimming shortened V by 1 base and J by 0 bases, and 10 bases separated the two germline ends. This clone was picked up a small number of times. Source study methods: Amplification with reference gene primers provided the estimates of nucleated cell counts. Measured with immunoSEQ multiplex PCR; TCRdb has only the in-frame clones, and not every one. The D gene and trimming were derived from the DNA, and the V and J assignments and clone size from that table. This sample carries 100,000 or so clones, about 85% of them seen once, and the ten largest clones take 3.8%.

This receptor was taken from a man aged 55 to 70 with acute or convalescent COVID-19. This chain joins TRBV19 and TRBJ2-7, with D perhaps TRBD1 (5 bases). What was sequenced was peripheral blood. CDR3 protein: CASSIGQGSSYEQYF. The CDR3 nucleotides read TGTGCCAGTAGTATAGGGCAGGGTTCCTCCTACGAGCAGTACTTC.